The sequence of this T cell receptor beta chain was determined in a study of PD-L1 blockade in urothelial cancer. Study-wide context: The study recovered a median of approximately 150,000 T cells per blood sample. Study-wide findings and caveats: Stronger expansion of tumor-associated clones in blood at 3 weeks distinguished durable-benefit patients.

Each PCR reaction had synthetic TCR analog templates spiked into it. Sequencing was performed with immunoSEQ multiplex PCR; in TCRdb, only in-frame clones are kept and a portion is missing. This table holds 50,000 or so clones, 75% to 90% found once. The sample's time point: pretreatment peripheral blood. Each patient presented with locally advanced or metastatic urothelial carcinoma. With respect to this clone: Its antigen is currently unknown.

The CDR3 is made up of 14 amino acids. Trimming at V came to 7 bases and at J to 3 bases, leaving 5 bases not matched to a gene. Germline V gene data show CDR1 as MNHEY and CDR2 as SVGAGI. The rearrangement uses TRBV6-5 and TRBJ1-1, with TRBD1 matching over 10 bases. The receptor was isolated from a man aged 50-60 years with urothelial cancer. The starting material was PBMCs, obtained around atezolizumab (anti-PD-L1) treatment. In DNA, the CDR3 is TGTGCCAGCATCAAGGACAGGGGGTACACTGAAGCTTTCTTT. Its translation: CASIKDRGYTEAFF.